Below are 7 T cell receptor beta chains sequenced from a single sample in a study of T cell repertoires in ileal Crohn's disease. Time point of the sample: neoterminal ileum biopsy at postoperative endoscopy, about 6 months after surgery. The table came from immunoSEQ multiplex PCR; TCRdb's copy has only in-frame clones and leaves some out. Of roughly 16,000 clones listed, about three quarters are singletons. Sequencing was done on a sample of ileal tissue. The receptors come from an adult with Crohn's disease.

The V and J genes are TRBV7-6 and TRBJ2-5; D ambiguous. V was shortened by 1 base and J by 1 base, with 7 bases between the two germline ends. In germline, CDR1 is SGHVS, CDR2 FNYEAQ. The CDR3 length is 14 residues. The DNA for the CDR3 is TGTGCCAGCAGCTTAGTCGGTTCCCAAGAGACCCAGTACTTC. Protein sequence: CASSLVGSQETQYF.

The chain couples TRBV27 to TRBJ2-7, with D possibly matching TRBD2 (6 bases). The germline V gene has CDR1 MNHEY and CDR2 SMNVEV (reference sequence). The CDR3 extends over 14 amino acids. Deletions cut 3 bases from V and 2 bases from J, with 11 bases between. This chain's CDR3 is CASSFAGTAYEQYF. CDR3 DNA: TGTGCCAGCAGTTTTGCCGGGACTGCCTACGAGCAGTACTTC.

The chain combines TRBV4-1 with TRBJ1-1; the D gene is possibly TRBD1 (5 bases). The CDR3 loop spans 14 amino acids. V lost 7 bases, J lost 2 bases, and 14 bases lay in between. Germline lookup yields CDR1 MGHRA and CDR2 YSYEKL. For the CDR3, the DNA is TGCGCCAGCACCCTGACAGAAGGAAACACTGAAGCTTTCTTT. Amino acids: CASTLTEGNTEAFF.

This chain connects TRBV5-1 to TRBJ1-2, with 9 nucleotides matching TRBD1. V shed 3 bases, J shed 0 bases, and the junction held 15 bases outside the gene matches. The length of the CDR3 is 19 residues. Per the germline V gene, CDR1 is SGHRS and CDR2 is YFSETQ. CDR3: CASSSKVVWDRASNYGYTF. The DNA for the CDR3 is TGCGCCAGCAGCTCCAAGGTCGTATGGGACAGGGCTTCTAACTATGGCTACACCTTC.

The V call is TRBV7-6, the J call TRBJ1-2, with 7 positions matching TRBD1. J gave up 3 bases and V 1 base, and 2 bases lay outside the gene matches. This CDR3 region has 14 residues. Germline V gene data show CDR1 as SGHVS and CDR2 as FNYEAQ. This chain's CDR3 is CASSLDGTDYGYTF. CDR3 nucleotides: TGTGCCAGCAGCTTAGATGGGACAGACTATGGCTACACCTTC.

The chain has TRBV6-1 and TRBJ2-7; the D gene is possibly TRBD2 (5 bases). The germline gives CDR1 MNHNS, CDR2 SASEGT. The ends were cut back, 0 bases at V and 1 base at J, with 7 bases in the middle. The CDR3 runs 14 residues. CDR3 DNA sequence: TGTGCCAGCAGTGAAGCGGGAGAGTCCTACGAGCAGTACTTC. Protein sequence: CASSEAGESYEQYF.

The chain has TRBV30 and TRBJ2-5; 7 bases are a match to TRBD2. The CDR3 extends over 14 amino acids. V dropped 7 bases and J dropped 2; count of bases not matched to a gene: 10. From germline, CDR1 is GTSNPN and CDR2 SVGIG (reference sequence). The CDR3 sequence: CASGGEGRQETQYF. DNA for the CDR3: TGTGCCTCCGGAGGGGAGGGGCGGCAAGAGACCCAGTACTTC.